Listed here are 22 T cell receptor beta chains from one sample, sequenced in a study of blood T cell repertoires in COVID-19. Assay: immunoSEQ multiplex PCR; the TCRdb copy retains only in-frame clones and omits some. This sample has about 120,000 clones, with 80% to 90% found just once. Sequences were obtained from peripheral blood. These receptors were collected from a human donor with acute or convalescent COVID-19. The donor label of this sample is uncertain.

The gene calls are TRBV23-1 and TRBJ1-5; 7 nucleotides match TRBD1. TRBV23-1 falls under the ORF class, with uncertain function. The CDR3 extends over 18 amino acids. V trimming: 6 bases; J trimming: 1 base; junction bases outside the gene matches: 15. CDR3 nucleotides: TGCGCCAGCAGCCATACCGCCAGGGGGTATGGAAGCAATCAGCCCCAGCATTTT. Its protein is CASSHTARGYGSNQPQHF.

As DNA, the CDR3 is TGTGCCAGCAGCCGCGTAGAAACTGAAGCTTTCTTT. The encoded protein is CASSRVETEAFF. The genes are TRBV12-3 or TRBV12-4 and TRBJ1-1; D remains ambiguous. This CDR3 is 12 amino acids long. Between the trimmed V and J ends, which lost 6 bases and 5 bases, there was a span of 10 bases.

The chain combines TRBV5-8 with TRBJ1-2; TRBD1 matches 8 bases. CDR3 size: 13 residues. The germline CDR1 and CDR2 sequences are SGHTS and YDEGEE. Losses at the gene ends were 3 bases for V and 4 bases for J; bases not matched to a gene: 2. Here the CDR3 reads CASSSDRAYGYTF. The CDR3 coding sequence is TGTGCCAGCAGCTCGGACAGGGCCTATGGCTACACCTTC.

The chain has TRBV27 and TRBJ1-2; a possible D gene is TRBD1 (6 bases). The CDR3 length is 14 residues. The V end lost 7 bases, the J end lost 5 bases, and 17 bases lay between the germline ends. Germline CDR1 MNHEY, CDR2 SMNVEV (reference sequence). The CDR3 region has the DNA TGTGCCAGCAAATCAAACGTTGGACAGTATGGCTACACCTTC. Protein sequence: CASKSNVGQYGYTF.

V usage is TRBV6-5 and J usage is TRBJ1-2; 10 bases align to TRBD1. The CDR3 totals 16 residues. CDR1 and CDR2 (germline): MNHEY, SVGAGI. V lost 0 bases and J lost 4; bases outside the gene matches: 5. In DNA form, the CDR3 reads TGTGCCAGCAGTTACTCCGGACAGGGGGTACTCTATGGCTACACCTTC. It encodes CASSYSGQGVLYGYTF.

The chain uses TRBV10-3 and TRBJ2-2; D unclear. Germline CDR1 ENHRY, CDR2 SYGVKD. V lost 5 bases and J 0 bases, leaving 13 bases between the germline ends. This CDR3 region has 16 residues. In DNA, the CDR3 is TGTGCCATCAGTCAAACACAGATCGCGAACACCGGGGAGCTGTTTTTT. Its protein is CAISQTQIANTGELFF.

This sequence joins TRBV19 and TRBJ2-7; TRBD2 matches at 14 bases. CDR3 length equals 17 residues. Germline CDR1 reads LNHDA; CDR2 reads SQIVND (reference sequence). Trimming took 5 bases from V and 0 from J; bases not matched to a gene: 6. CDR3 bases: TGTGCCAGTAGTCGAGGGACTAGCGGGAGTAGCTCCTACGAGCAGTACTTC. It encodes CASSRGTSGSSSYEQYF.

V is TRBV6-5 and J is TRBJ1-4, with 8 bases aligning to TRBD1. V trimming: 6 bases; J trimming: 5 bases; junction bases outside the gene matches: 2. Per germline, CDR1 MNHEY and CDR2 SVGAGI. The CDR3 runs to 13 residues. The CDR3 sequence: CASSGDRNEKLFF. The CDR3 region has the DNA TGTGCCAGCAGCGGGGACAGGAATGAAAAACTGTTTTTT.

This clone was seen only a few times. The rearrangement links TRBV7-9 to TRBJ2-2; perhaps TRBD1 as D (6 bases). Looked up from germline, CDR1 is SEHNR and CDR2 is FQNEAQ (reference sequence). This CDR3 has 18 amino acids. The V gene lost 0 bases and the J gene lost 1 base, with 15 bases spanning the gap. CDR3 sequence: CASSLAWTVLENTGELFF. The CDR3 coding sequence is TGTGCCAGCAGCTTAGCCTGGACAGTTTTAGAGAACACCGGGGAGCTGTTTTTT.

This rearrangement joins TRBV6-5 to TRBJ1-5; D is unclear. Trimming shortened V by 6 bases and J by 5 bases, and 11 bases separated the two germline ends. The CDR3 consists of 13 residues. Germline-derived CDR1 and CDR2 are MNHEY and SVGAGI. The CDR3 region has the DNA TGTGCCAGCAGGTTAACGAGGGATCAGCCCCAGCATTTT. Protein sequence: CASRLTRDQPQHF.

The gene calls are TRBV7-2 and TRBJ1-5, with 7 bases identical to TRBD1. The CDR3 length is 14 residues. Trimming at V came to 5 bases and at J to 4 bases, leaving 5 bases not matched to a gene. Germline lookup yields CDR1 SGHTA and CDR2 FQGNSA. CDR3 nucleotides: TGTGCCAGCAGCCCGCAGGGGGTTAATCAGCCCCAGCATTTT. It specifies CASSPQGVNQPQHF. The full variable domain, completed using reference TRBV7-2 and TRBJ1-5, is GAGVSQSPSNKVTEKGKDVELRCDPISGHTALYWYRQSLGQGLEFLIYFQGNSAPDKSGLPSDRFSAERTGGSVSTLTIQRTQQEDSAVYLCASSPQGVNQPQHFGDGTRLSIL.

CDR3 in DNA: TGTGCCAGCAGCTTGCTAGCGCTATCGAAAGAGCAGTACTTC. Protein product: CASSLLALSKEQYF. The chain employs TRBV5-8 and TRBJ2-7; D possibly corresponds to TRBD2 (6 bases). The CDR3 spans 14 residues. CDR1 and CDR2 (germline): SGHTS, YDEGEE. Trimming took 1 base from V and 7 from J, leaving 15 bases between them. The full variable domain, completed using reference TRBV5-8 and TRBJ2-7, is EAGVTQSPTHLIKTRGQQATLRCSPISGHTSVYWYQQALGLGLQFLLWYDEGEERNRGNFPPRFSGRQFPNYSSELNVNALELEDSALYLCASSLLALSKEQYFGPGTRLTVT.

The V gene is TRBV14, the J gene TRBJ1-1, with a possible D match to TRBD1 (6 bases). V was clipped by 5 bases and J by 10 bases, with 14 bases between them. This CDR3 region has 12 residues. Germline lookup yields CDR1 SGHDN and CDR2 FVKESK. CDR3 DNA: TGTGCCAGCAGCTATACGACAGGTGTAGCTTTCTTT. It encodes CASSYTTGVAFF.

The chain is built from TRBV6-2 or TRBV6-3 and TRBJ1-2; D is ambiguous. V was pared by 2 bases and J by 2 bases, with 12 bases between. Per the germline V gene, CDR1 is MNHEY and CDR2 is SVGEGT. The CDR3 sequence is 15 residues long. The DNA for the CDR3 is TGTGCCAGCAGTTACGTCATGCGGGGAAACTATGGCTACACCTTC. Encoded protein: CASSYVMRGNYGYTF.

This clone was seen a single time. The chain carries TRBV28 and TRBJ2-5, with D possibly being TRBD2 (6 bases). Trimming pared 2 bases from V and 5 bases from J, leaving 9 bases between. The germline V gene has CDR1 MDHEN and CDR2 SYDVKM. The CDR3 is made up of 13 amino acids. The CDR3 coding sequence is TGTGCCAGCAGTTTACCAGGGAGGGAGACCCAGTACTTC. It translates to CASSLPGRETQYF.

The chain has TRBV6-2 or TRBV6-3 and TRBJ1-2, with a tentative D call TRBD1 (6 bases). CDR1 and CDR2 from the germline V gene are MNHEY and SVGEGT. The V end was cut by 6 bases, the J end by 2 bases, with 19 bases between. There are 16 residues in the CDR3. The CDR3 loop is CASSSISSGTNYGYTF. The CDR3 region has the DNA TGTGCCAGCAGCTCCATCTCTTCCGGGACAAACTATGGCTACACCTTC.

J is TRBJ2-7 and V is TRBV6-2 or TRBV6-3; no reliable D call. Deletions cut 5 bases from V and 4 bases from J, with 9 bases between. Germline CDR1 is MNHEY and CDR2 is SVGEGT. CDR3 length equals 12 residues. The CDR3 coding sequence is TGTGCCAGCAGTCAATCCAGGTACGAGCAGTACTTC. Its protein is CASSQSRYEQYF.

The chain couples TRBV5-1 to TRBJ2-1, with 13 bases fitting TRBD2. V gave up 4 bases and J gave up 10 bases; unmatched junction bases: 8. Germline loops: CDR1 SGHRS, CDR2 YFSETQ. This CDR3 contains 15 residues. The CDR3 here is CASSVGLAGVGEQFF. DNA for the CDR3: TGCGCCAGCAGCGTCGGACTAGCGGGAGTCGGGGAGCAGTTCTTC.

The chain couples TRBV5-1 to TRBJ2-5; D is unclear. The CDR3 totals 13 residues. Germline V gene data show CDR1 as SGHRS and CDR2 as YFSETQ. With 0 bases removed from V and 4 bases from J, the gap between germline ends came to 7 bases. CDR3 residues: CASSLVATETQYF. As DNA, the CDR3 is TGCGCCAGCAGCTTGGTAGCTACAGAGACCCAGTACTTC.

This sequence joins TRBV5-1 and TRBJ1-6, with D perhaps matching TRBD1 (6 bases). This CDR3 has 15 amino acids. Germline V gene sequence: CDR1 SGHRS, CDR2 YFSETQ. The V end lost 2 bases, the J end lost 7 bases, and 13 bases lay between the germline ends. CDR3 residues: CASSLQGVENSPLHF. The CDR3 DNA reads TGCGCCAGCAGCTTACAGGGTGTTGAGAATTCACCCCTCCACTTT.

This clone was seen once. This sequence joins TRBV19 and TRBJ1-4; no definite D call. The germline CDR1 and CDR2 sequences are LNHDA and SQIVND (reference sequence). With 1 base removed from V and 2 bases from J, the gap between germline ends came to 14 bases. The CDR3 has 17 amino acids. In DNA, the CDR3 is TGTGCCAGTAGTATAGGAGGGCCCGGTACTACTAATGAAAAACTGTTTTTT. Its protein is CASSIGGPGTTNEKLFF.

The rearrangement uses TRBV13 and TRBJ1-1; no firm D call. The CDR3 totals 14 residues. From germline, CDR1 is PRHDT and CDR2 FYEKMQ (reference sequence). V was pared by 5 bases and J by 3 bases, with 13 bases between. CDR3 DNA sequence: TGTGCCAGCAGCCAACCCGGTGTACACACTGAAGCTTTCTTT. This codes for CASSQPGVHTEAFF. The variable domain in full, with the rest retrieved from reference TRBV13 and TRBJ1-1, is AAGVIQSPRHLIKEKRETATLKCYPIPRHDTVYWYQQGPGQDPQFLISFYEKMQSDKGSIPDRFSAQQFSDYHSELNMSSLELGDSALYFCASSQPGVHTEAFFGQGTRLTVV.